The 3 T cell receptor beta chains below all came from one sample that was sequenced in a study of blood T cell dynamics during melanoma immunotherapy. Time point here: week 3, after first cycle of checkpoint inhibitor. Libraries were prepared by immunoSEQ multiplex PCR; TCRdb keeps only in-frame clonotypes and omits some of them. The sample yields about 14,000 clones, roughly 85% seen once. The material sequenced was blood, taken from a patient treated with checkpoint blockade. These TCRs come from a human donor with melanoma.

The chain is built from TRBV7-2 and TRBJ2-3; 8 bases are a match to TRBD2. Trimming at V came to 1 base and at J to 6 bases, leaving 6 bases not matched to a gene. Germline V gives CDR1 SGHTA, CDR2 FQGNSA. The CDR3 is 15 residues long. For the CDR3, the DNA is TGTGCCAGCAGCTTAGTAGCTAGCGGGTTGGATACGCAGTATTTT. Its translation is CASSLVASGLDTQYF.

The J gene is TRBJ1-1, the V gene TRBV4-3; D call uncertain. Germline V lookup: CDR1 LGHNA, CDR2 YSLEER. This CDR3 contains 15 residues. Deletions cut 0 bases from V and 5 bases from J, with 13 bases between. This chain's CDR3 is CASSQEEGRWTEAFF. DNA for the CDR3: TGCGCCAGCAGCCAAGAGGAAGGGAGGTGGACTGAAGCTTTCTTT.

The chain has TRBV6-6 and TRBJ2-3, with TRBD1 matching 9 bases. Germline V gene sequence: CDR1 MNHNY, CDR2 SVGAGI (reference sequence). The CDR3 spans 15 residues. The trim removed 7 bases at V and 1 base at J, leaving 6 bases unmatched. CDR3 in amino acids: CASKSQGAGTDTQYF. For the CDR3, the DNA is TGTGCCAGCAAGTCACAGGGGGCCGGCACAGATACGCAGTATTTT.